This entry features one TCR beta chain sequence. The data were taken from a study of cytomegalovirus exposure and HLA in healthy donors. Measured with immunoSEQ multiplex PCR; TCRdb has only the in-frame clones, and not every one. The sample has 130,000 or so clones; more than 70% are singletons. V gave up 3 bases and J gave up 2 bases, with 7 bases separating them. This CDR3 comprises 13 residues. Germline V gene data show CDR1 as MNHNS and CDR2 as SASEGT. The chain links TRBV6-1 to TRBJ1-1; TRBD1 is a possible D gene (5 bases). The sample taken for sequencing was PBMCs. The source is a woman aged 25-40 years in good health and CMV-seronegative. CDR3 sequence: CASSDRENTEAFF. The CDR3 nucleotides read TGTGCCAGCAGTGACAGGGAAAACACTGAAGCTTTCTTT.